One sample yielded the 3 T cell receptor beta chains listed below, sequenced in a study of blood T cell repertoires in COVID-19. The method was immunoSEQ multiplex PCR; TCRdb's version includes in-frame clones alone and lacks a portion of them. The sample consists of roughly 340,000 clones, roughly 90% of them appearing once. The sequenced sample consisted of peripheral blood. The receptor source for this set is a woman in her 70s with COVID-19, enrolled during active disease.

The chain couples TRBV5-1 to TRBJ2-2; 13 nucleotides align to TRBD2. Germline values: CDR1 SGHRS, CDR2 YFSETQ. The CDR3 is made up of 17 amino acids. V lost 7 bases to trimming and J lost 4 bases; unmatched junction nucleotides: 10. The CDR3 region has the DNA TGCGCCAGCTCCGGACTAGCGGGGGCTCCGATCACCGGGGAGCTGTTTTTT. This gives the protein CASSGLAGAPITGELFF. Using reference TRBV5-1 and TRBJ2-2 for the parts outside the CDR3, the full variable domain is KAGVTQTPRYLIKTRGQQVTLSCSPISGHRSVSWYQQTPGQGLQFLFEYFSETQRNKGNFPGRFSGRQFSNSRSEMNVSTLELGDSALYLCASSGLAGAPITGELFFGEGSRLTVL.

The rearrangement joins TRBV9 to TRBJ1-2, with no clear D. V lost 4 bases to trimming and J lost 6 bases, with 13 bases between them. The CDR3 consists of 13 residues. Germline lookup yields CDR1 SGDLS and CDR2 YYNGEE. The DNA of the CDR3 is TGTGCCAGCAGCCTAAGTATACGGGATGGCTACACCTTC. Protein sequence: CASSLSIRDGYTF.

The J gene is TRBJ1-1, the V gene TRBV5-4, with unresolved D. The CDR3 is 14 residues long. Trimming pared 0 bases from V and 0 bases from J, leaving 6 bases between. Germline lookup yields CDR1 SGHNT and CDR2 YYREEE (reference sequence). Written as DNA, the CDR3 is TGTGCCAGCAGCTTGGATTTCTTGAACACTGAAGCTTTCTTT. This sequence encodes CASSLDFLNTEAFF.